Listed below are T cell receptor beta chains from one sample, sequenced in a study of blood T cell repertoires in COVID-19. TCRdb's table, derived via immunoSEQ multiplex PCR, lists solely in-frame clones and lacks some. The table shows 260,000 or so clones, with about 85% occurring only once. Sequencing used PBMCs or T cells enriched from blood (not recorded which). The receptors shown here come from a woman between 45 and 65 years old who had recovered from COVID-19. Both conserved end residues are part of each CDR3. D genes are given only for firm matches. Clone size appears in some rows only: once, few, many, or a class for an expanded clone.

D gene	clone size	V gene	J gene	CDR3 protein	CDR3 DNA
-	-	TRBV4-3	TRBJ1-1	CASSQDYVGQRMNTEAFF	TGCGCCAGCAGCCAAGATTACGTCGGACAAAGAATGAACACTGAAGCTTTCTTT
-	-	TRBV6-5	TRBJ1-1	CASGQGYAEAFF	TGTGCCAGCGGGCAGGGCTACGCTGAAGCTTTCTTT
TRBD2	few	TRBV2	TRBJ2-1	CASRIAGGSYNEQFF	TGTGCCAGCAGAATAGCGGGGGGTTCCTACAATGAGCAGTTCTTC
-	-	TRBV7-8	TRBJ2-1	CASSFQRDTRRYEQFF	TGTGCCAGCAGCTTTCAACGGGACACCCGTAGGTATGAGCAGTTCTTC
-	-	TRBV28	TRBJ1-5	CASRTEYSNQPQHF	TGTGCCAGCCGAACAGAGTATAGCAATCAGCCCCAGCATTTT
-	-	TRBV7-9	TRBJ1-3	CASSPDTYQNTIYF	TGTGCCAGCAGCCCCGATACATACCAAAACACCATATATTTT
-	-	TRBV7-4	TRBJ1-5	CASSSLEVSKGQPQHF	TGTGCCAGCAGCTCTCTGGAGGTCTCCAAGGGTCAGCCCCAGCATTTT
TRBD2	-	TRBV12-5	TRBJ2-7	CASGKGTSGRADYEQYF	TGTGCTAGTGGTAAAGGGACTAGCGGGAGGGCCGACTACGAGCAGTACTTC
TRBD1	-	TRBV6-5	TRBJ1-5	CASTFGQGGQPQHF	TGTGCCAGCACATTTGGACAGGGAGGTCAGCCCCAGCATTTT
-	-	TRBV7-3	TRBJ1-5	CASSLGSDRLLPNQPQHF	TGTGCCAGCAGCTTAGGGTCGGACAGATTACTTCCTAATCAGCCCCAGCATTTT
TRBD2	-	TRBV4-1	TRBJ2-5	CASSRPGAGGEQTQYF	TGCGCCAGCAGCCGTCCTGGTGCGGGGGGCGAACAGACCCAGTACTTC